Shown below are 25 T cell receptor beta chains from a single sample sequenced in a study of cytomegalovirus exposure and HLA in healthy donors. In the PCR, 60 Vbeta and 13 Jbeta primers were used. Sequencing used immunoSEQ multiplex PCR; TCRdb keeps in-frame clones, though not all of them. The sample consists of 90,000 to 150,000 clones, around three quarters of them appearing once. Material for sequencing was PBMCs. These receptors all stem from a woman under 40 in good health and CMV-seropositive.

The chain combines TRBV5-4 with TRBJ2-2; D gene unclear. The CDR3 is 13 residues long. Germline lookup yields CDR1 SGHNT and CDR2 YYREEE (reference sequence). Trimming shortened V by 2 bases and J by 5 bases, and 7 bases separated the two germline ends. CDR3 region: CASSLLWTGELFF. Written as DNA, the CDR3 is TGTGCCAGCAGCTTACTATGGACCGGGGAGCTGTTTTTT.

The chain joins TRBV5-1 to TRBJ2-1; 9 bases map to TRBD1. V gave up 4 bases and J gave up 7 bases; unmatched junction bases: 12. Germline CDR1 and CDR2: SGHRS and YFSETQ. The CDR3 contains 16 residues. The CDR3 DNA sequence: TGCGCCAGCAGCGAAGCAGAGGGACAGGGATGGAATGAGCAGTTCTTC. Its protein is CASSEAEGQGWNEQFF.

The DNA for the CDR3 is TGTGCCAGCCAGGTTGGCAGGGCCACTGAAGCTTTCTTT. It codes for CASQVGRATEAFF. This rearrangement joins TRBV2 to TRBJ1-1; maybe TRBD1 (5 bases). The V gene's germline CDR1 is SNHLY and CDR2 FYNNEI. The V end was cut by 8 bases, the J end by 4 bases, with 14 bases between. CDR3 length equals 13 residues. The variable domain in full, completed from reference TRBV2 and TRBJ1-1, reads EPEVTQTPSHQVTQMGQEVILRCVPISNHLYFYWYRQILGQKVEFLVSFYNNEISEKSEIFDDQFSVERPDGSNFTLKIRSTKLEDSAMYFCASQVGRATEAFFGQGTRLTVV.

The CDR3 loop reads CASSYNADSPLHF. DNA of the CDR3: TGTGCCAGCAGTTACAACGCAGATTCACCCCTCCACTTT. The rearrangement links TRBV6-5 to TRBJ1-6; D call uncertain. V was cut by 2 bases and J by 8 bases, with 7 bases left in between. CDR3 length: 13 amino acids. CDR1 and CDR2 from the germline V gene are MNHEY and SVGAGI.

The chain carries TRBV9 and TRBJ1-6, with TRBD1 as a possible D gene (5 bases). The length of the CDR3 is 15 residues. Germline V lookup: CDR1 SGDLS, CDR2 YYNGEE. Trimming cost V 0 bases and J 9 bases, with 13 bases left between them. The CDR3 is CASSVEGGGTSPLHF. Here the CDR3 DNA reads TGTGCCAGCAGCGTAGAAGGTGGGGGGACTTCACCCCTCCACTTT.

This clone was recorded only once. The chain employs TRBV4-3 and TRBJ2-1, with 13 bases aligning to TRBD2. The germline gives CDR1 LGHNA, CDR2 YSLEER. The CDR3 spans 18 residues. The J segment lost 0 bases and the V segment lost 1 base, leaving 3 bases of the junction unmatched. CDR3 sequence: CASSQGLAGGNSYNEQFF. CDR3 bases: TGCGCCAGCAGCCAAGGACTAGCGGGGGGTAACTCCTACAATGAGCAGTTCTTC.

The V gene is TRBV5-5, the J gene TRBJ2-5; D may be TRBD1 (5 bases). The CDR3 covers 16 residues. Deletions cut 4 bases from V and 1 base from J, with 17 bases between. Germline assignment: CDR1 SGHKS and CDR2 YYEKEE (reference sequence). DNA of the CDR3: TGTGCCAGCAGCCCACGGCAGGGATTATCCCAAGAGACCCAGTACTTC. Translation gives CASSPRQGLSQETQYF.

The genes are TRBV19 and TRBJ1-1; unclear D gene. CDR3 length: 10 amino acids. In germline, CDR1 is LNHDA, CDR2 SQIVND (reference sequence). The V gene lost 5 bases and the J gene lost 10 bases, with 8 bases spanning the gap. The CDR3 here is CASSSRGAFF. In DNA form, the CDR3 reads TGTGCCAGTAGTTCGAGAGGAGCTTTCTTT.

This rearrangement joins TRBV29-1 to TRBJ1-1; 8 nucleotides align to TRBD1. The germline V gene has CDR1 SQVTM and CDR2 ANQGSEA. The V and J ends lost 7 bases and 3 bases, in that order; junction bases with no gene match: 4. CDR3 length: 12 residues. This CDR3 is CSATGEDTEAFF. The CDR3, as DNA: TGCAGCGCGACAGGGGAAGACACTGAAGCTTTCTTT.

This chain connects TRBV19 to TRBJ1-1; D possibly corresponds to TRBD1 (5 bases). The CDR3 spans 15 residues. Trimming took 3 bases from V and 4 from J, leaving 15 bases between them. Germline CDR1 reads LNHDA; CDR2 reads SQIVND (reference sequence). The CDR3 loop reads CASSMVGGGTTEAFF. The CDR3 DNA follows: TGTGCCAGTAGTATGGTTGGCGGGGGGACCACTGAAGCTTTCTTT.

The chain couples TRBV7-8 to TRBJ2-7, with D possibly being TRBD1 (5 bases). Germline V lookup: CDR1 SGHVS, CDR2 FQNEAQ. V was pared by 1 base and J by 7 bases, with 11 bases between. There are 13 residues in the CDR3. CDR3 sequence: CASSLGTSSEQYF. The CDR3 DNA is TGTGCCAGCAGCTTAGGGACATCCTCGGAGCAGTACTTC.

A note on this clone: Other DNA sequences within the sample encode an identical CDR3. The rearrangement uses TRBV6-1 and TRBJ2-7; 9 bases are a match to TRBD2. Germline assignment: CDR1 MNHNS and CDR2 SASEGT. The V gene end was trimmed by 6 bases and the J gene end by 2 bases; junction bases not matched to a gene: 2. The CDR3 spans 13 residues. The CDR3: CASRRLAAYEQYF. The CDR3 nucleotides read TGTGCCAGCAGGAGACTAGCGGCCTACGAGCAGTACTTC.

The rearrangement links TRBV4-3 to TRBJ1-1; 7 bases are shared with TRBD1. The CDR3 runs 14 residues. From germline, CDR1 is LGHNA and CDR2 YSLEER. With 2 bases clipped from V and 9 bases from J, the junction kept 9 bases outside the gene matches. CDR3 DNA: TGCGCCAGCAGCCAACGAGACAGGGACGGGAAAGCTTTCTTT. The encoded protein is CASSQRDRDGKAFF.

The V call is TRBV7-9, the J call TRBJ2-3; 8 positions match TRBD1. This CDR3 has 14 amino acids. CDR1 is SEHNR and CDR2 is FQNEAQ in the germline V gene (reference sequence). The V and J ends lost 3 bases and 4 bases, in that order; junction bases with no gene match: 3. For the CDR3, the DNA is TGTGCCAGCAGCTTTGGACAGGGTGCAGATACGCAGTATTTT. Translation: CASSFGQGADTQYF.

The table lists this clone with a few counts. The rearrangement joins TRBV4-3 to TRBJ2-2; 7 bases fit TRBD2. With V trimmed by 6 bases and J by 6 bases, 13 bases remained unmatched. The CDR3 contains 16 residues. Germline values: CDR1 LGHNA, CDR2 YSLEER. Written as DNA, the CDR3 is TGCGCCAGCAGATTAGAGAGGGCGGGGGTAGCCGGGGAGCTGTTTTTT. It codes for CASRLERAGVAGELFF.

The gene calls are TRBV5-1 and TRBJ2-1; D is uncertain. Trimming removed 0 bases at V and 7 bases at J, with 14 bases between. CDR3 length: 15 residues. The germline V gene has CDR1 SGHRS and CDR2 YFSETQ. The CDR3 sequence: CASSLGSGRSNEQFF. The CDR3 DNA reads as TGCGCCAGCAGCTTGGGGTCAGGAAGGTCTAATGAGCAGTTCTTC.

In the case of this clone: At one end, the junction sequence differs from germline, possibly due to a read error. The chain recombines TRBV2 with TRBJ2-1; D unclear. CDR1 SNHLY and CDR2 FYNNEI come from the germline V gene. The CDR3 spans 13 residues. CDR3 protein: CASSEAVKASRIF. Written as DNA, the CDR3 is TGTGCCAGCAGTGAAGCAGTCAAGGCGAGCAGGATCTTC.

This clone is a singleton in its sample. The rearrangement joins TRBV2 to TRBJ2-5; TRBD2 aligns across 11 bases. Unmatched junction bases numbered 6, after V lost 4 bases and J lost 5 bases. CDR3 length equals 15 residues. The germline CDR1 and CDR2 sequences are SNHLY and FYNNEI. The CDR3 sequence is CASSVIAGGRETQYF. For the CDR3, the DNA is TGTGCCAGCAGTGTGATAGCGGGGGGGCGCGAGACCCAGTACTTC.

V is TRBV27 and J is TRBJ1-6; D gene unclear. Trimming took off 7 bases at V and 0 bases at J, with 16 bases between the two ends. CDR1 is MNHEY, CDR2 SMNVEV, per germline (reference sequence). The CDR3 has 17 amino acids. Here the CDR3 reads CASISRPQSSYNSPLHF. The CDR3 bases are TGTGCCAGCATATCTAGACCCCAGTCCTCCTATAATTCACCCCTCCACTTT.

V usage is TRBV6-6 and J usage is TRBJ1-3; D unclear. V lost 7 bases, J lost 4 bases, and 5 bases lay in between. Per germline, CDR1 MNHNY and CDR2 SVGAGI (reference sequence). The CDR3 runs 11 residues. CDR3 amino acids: CASTTGNTIYF. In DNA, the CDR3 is TGTGCCAGCACCACAGGAAACACCATATATTTT.

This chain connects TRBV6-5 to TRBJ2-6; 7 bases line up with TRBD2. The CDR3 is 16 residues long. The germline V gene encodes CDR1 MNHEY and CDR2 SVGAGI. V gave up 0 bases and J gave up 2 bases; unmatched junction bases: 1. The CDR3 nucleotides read TGTGCCAGCAGTTACTCGGGGGGGGCTGGGGCCAACGTCCTGACTTTC. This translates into CASSYSGGAGANVLTF.

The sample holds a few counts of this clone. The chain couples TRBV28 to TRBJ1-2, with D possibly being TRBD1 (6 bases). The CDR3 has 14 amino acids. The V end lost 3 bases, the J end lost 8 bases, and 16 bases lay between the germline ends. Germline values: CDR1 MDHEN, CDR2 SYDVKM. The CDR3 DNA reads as TGTGCCAGCAGTTTGCCGGGGGGCGCAGGAGGCTACACCTTC. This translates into CASSLPGGAGGYTF.

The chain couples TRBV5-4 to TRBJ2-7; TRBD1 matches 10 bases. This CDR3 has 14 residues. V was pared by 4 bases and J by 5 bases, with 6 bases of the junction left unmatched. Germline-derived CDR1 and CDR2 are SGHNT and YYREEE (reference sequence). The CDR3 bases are TGTGCCAGCAGCGCCGGGACAGGGGCCGACGAGCAGTACTTC. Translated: CASSAGTGADEQYF. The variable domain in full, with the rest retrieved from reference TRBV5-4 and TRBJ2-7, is ETGVTQSPTHLIKTRGQQVTLRCSSQSGHNTVSWYQQALGQGPQFIFQYYREEENGRGNFPPRFSGLQFPNYSSELNVNALELDDSALYLCASSAGTGADEQYFGPGTRLTVT.

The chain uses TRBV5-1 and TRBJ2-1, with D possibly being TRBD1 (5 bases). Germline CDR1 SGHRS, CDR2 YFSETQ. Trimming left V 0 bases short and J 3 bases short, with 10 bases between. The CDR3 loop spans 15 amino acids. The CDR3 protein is CASSLGSGNYNEQFF. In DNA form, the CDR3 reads TGCGCCAGCAGCTTGGGGTCAGGGAACTACAATGAGCAGTTCTTC. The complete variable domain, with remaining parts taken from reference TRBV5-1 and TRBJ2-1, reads KAGVTQTPRYLIKTRGQQVTLSCSPISGHRSVSWYQQTPGQGLQFLFEYFSETQRNKGNFPGRFSGRQFSNSRSEMNVSTLELGDSALYLCASSLGSGNYNEQFFGPGTRLTVL.

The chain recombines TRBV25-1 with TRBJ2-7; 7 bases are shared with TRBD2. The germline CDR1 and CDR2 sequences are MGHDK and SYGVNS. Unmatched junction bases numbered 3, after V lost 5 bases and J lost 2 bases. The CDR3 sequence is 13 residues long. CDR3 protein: CASSSREAYEQYF. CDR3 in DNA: TGTGCCAGCAGTTCCCGGGAGGCCTACGAGCAGTACTTC.